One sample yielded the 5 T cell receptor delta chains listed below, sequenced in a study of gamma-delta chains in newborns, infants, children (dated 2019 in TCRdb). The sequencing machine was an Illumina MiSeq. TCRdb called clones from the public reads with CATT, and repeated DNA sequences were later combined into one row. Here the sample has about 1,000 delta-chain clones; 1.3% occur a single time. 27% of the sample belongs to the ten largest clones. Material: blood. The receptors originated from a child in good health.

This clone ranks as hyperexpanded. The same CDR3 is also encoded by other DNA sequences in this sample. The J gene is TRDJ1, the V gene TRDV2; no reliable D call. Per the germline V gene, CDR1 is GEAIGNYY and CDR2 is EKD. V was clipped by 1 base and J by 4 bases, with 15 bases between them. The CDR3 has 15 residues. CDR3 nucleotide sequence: TGTGCCTGTGACACGTTGTTAGAGCTTGACGATAAACTCATCTTT. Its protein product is CACDTLLELDDKLIF.

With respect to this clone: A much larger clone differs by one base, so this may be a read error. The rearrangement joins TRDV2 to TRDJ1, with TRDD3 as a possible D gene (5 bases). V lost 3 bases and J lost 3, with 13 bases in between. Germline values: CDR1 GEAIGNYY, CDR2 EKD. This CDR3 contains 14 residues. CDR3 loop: CACDLLEEPDKLIF. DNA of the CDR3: TGTGCCTGTGACTTACTGGAGGAGCCCGATAAACTCATCTTT.

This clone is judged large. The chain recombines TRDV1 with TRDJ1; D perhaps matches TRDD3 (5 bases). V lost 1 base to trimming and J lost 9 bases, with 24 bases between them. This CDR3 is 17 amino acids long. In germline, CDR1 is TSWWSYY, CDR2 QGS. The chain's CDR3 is CALGERVPLLLATQLIF. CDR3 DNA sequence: TGTGCTCTTGGGGAACGGGTCCCCCTATTACTGGCCACCCAACTCATCTTT.

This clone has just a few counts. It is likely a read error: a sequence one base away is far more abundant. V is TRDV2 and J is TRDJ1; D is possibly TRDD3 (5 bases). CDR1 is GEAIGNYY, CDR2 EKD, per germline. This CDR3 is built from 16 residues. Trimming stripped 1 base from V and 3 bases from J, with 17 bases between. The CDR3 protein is CACDTVLRDASDKLIF. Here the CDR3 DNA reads TGTGCCTGTGACACGGTCCTCAGGGATGCATCCGATAAACTCATCTTT.

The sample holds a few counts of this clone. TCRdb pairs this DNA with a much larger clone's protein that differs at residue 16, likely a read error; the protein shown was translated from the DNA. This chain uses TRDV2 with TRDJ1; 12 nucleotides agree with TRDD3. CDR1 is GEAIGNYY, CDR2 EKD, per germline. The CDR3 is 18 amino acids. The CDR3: CACDTLTGGYPYTDKPIF. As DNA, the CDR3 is TGTGCCTGTGACACCCTTACTGGGGGATACCCTTACACCGATAAACCCATCTTT.